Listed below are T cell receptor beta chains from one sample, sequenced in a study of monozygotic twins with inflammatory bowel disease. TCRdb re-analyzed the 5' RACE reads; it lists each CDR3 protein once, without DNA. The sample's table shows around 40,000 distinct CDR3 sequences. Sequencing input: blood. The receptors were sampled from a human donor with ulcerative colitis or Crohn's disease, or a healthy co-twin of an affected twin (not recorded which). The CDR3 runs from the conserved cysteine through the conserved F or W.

CDR3aa: CASSVGSGAGDTQYF
v_gene: TRBV9
j_gene: TRBJ2-3

CDR3aa: CASSFTAEQPQHF
v_gene: TRBV11-2
j_gene: TRBJ1-5

CDR3aa: CASRQGLAVHNEQFF
v_gene: TRBV5-6
j_gene: TRBJ2-1

CDR3aa: CASSLTRGGNEQFF
v_gene: TRBV7-2
j_gene: TRBJ2-1

CDR3aa: CASKTSWSNQPQHF
v_gene: TRBV6-6
j_gene: TRBJ1-5

CDR3aa: CASSLPDAYEQYF
v_gene: TRBV5-4
j_gene: TRBJ2-7

CDR3aa: CASRQVGDTQYF
v_gene: TRBV5-1
j_gene: TRBJ2-3

CDR3aa: CASRENRGWETQYF
v_gene: TRBV28
j_gene: TRBJ2-5

CDR3aa: CATIGRDMSSYNEQFF
v_gene: TRBV28
j_gene: TRBJ2-1

CDR3aa: CASSVGGRGSVGELFF
v_gene: TRBV9
j_gene: TRBJ2-2

CDR3aa: CASSWTGPSVTQYF
v_gene: TRBV12-3/TRBV12-4
j_gene: TRBJ2-3

CDR3aa: CASSSIRGQGQPQHF
v_gene: TRBV7-2
j_gene: TRBJ1-5

CDR3aa: CASSLVGRTLSSYNSPLHF
v_gene: TRBV27
j_gene: TRBJ1-6

CDR3aa: CASSLGRGLNEQFF
v_gene: TRBV13
j_gene: TRBJ2-1

CDR3aa: CASSPRGSTDTQYF
v_gene: TRBV18
j_gene: TRBJ2-3

CDR3aa: CASSLDVDQPQHF
v_gene: TRBV5-5
j_gene: TRBJ1-5

CDR3aa: CASSQGIVLTDTQYF
v_gene: TRBV3-1
j_gene: TRBJ2-3

CDR3aa: CASGAVDIQYF
v_gene: TRBV3-1
j_gene: TRBJ2-4

CDR3aa: CASSLGTSSGNTIYF
v_gene: TRBV12-3/TRBV12-4
j_gene: TRBJ1-3

CDR3aa: CASSLRAGTSGDNEQFF
v_gene: TRBV9
j_gene: TRBJ2-1

CDR3aa: CASSSRGYGAGELFF
v_gene: TRBV5-4
j_gene: TRBJ2-2

CDR3aa: CASSLGLAGSNEQFF
v_gene: TRBV5-1
j_gene: TRBJ2-1

CDR3aa: CASSLTGENQPQHF
v_gene: TRBV12-3/TRBV12-4
j_gene: TRBJ1-5

CDR3aa: CASSVTSGVAPQFF
v_gene: TRBV10-1
j_gene: TRBJ2-1

CDR3aa: CASSLARTYEQYF
v_gene: TRBV7-9
j_gene: TRBJ2-7